Given below is one TCR beta chain in context. With 4 bases clipped from V and 0 bases from J, the junction kept 7 bases outside the gene matches. CDR3 length equals 18 residues. The V gene's germline CDR1 is SGHAT and CDR2 FQNNGV. The data belong to a study of T-cell reconstitution after alpha-beta-depleted transplantation in children. Unique molecular identifiers were built into the TCRbeta library. In TCRdb, the PCR reads were re-called with MiXCR into one record per CDR3 protein. The sample shows about 460,000 distinct CDR3 sequences, 9.5% to 15% of them seen only once. Material: PBMCs from the stem cell graft donor, obtained from the stem cell graft. The rearrangement uses TRBV11-2 and TRBJ2-1; 12 bases align to TRBD2. The receptor's source is a human donor who donated a stem cell graft to a child with combined immunodeficiency. The CDR3 nucleotides are TGTGCCAGCAGCTCGACTAGCGGGAGAGGGCTCTCCTACAATGAGCAGTTCTTC. Translation: CASSSTSGRGLSYNEQFF.